These 12 T cell receptor beta chains originate from one sample sequenced in a study of cytomegalovirus exposure and HLA in healthy donors. The PCR used 60 Vbeta and 13 Jbeta primers. The protocol was immunoSEQ multiplex PCR, while the TCRdb copy is restricted to in-frame clones and leaves out a portion. The sample lists 100,000 to 120,000 clones; over 65% were seen once. Specimen: PBMCs. Receptors were obtained from a man between 25 and 39 years old in good health and CMV-seropositive.

This chain connects TRBV30 to TRBJ2-7; 7 positions match TRBD1. Trimming removed 2 bases from V and 5 bases from J; junction bases left unmatched: 3. Germline CDR1 GTSNPN, CDR2 SVGIG (reference sequence). There are 12 residues in the CDR3. As DNA, the CDR3 is TGTGCCTGGAGTCGACAGGGCCACGAGCAGTACTTC. This encodes CAWSRQGHEQYF.

The rearrangement joins TRBV6-1 to TRBJ1-2, with unresolved D. Germline V CDR1 and CDR2: MNHNS, SASEGT. CDR3 length equals 14 residues. V was clipped by 7 bases and J by 1 base, with 13 bases between them. The CDR3 is CASTLTPDNYGYTF. CDR3 nucleotides: TGTGCCAGCACCCTTACACCAGATAACTATGGCTACACCTTC.

The genes are TRBV5-4 and TRBJ2-7; 7 bases match TRBD1. The V segment lost 0 bases and the J segment 4 bases; nucleotides outside the gene matches: 10. Germline V gene lookup returns CDR1 SGHNT and CDR2 YYREEE (reference sequence). There are 16 residues in the CDR3. In nucleotides, the CDR3 is TGTGCCAGCAGCTTGGACGGCAGGGGGAGAGATTACGAGCAGTACTTC. Encoded protein: CASSLDGRGRDYEQYF.

CDR3 sequence: CASSRVGQGLSSYNEQFF. In DNA, the CDR3 is TGTGCCAGCAGCAGGGTGGGACAGGGGTTGAGCTCCTACAATGAGCAGTTCTTC. The chain joins TRBV7-9 to TRBJ2-1; the match to TRBD1 covers 10 bases. The V and J ends lost 5 bases and 0 bases, in that order; junction bases with no gene match: 10. The germline V gene has CDR1 SEHNR and CDR2 FQNEAQ (reference sequence). The CDR3 is 18 residues long.

This clone was seen only a few times. The chain recombines TRBV6-5 with TRBJ1-2; no reliable D call. V gave up 3 bases and J gave up 4 bases, with 6 bases separating them. The CDR3 totals 12 residues. Germline assignment: CDR1 MNHEY and CDR2 SVGAGI. The DNA for the CDR3 is TGTGCCAGCAGTTATGGACTCTATGGCTACACCTTC. Translating it yields CASSYGLYGYTF.

The V and J genes are TRBV6-5 and TRBJ2-2; D call uncertain. Trimming removed 6 bases from V and 6 bases from J, with 11 bases in between. The CDR3 consists of 13 residues. Germline CDR1 is MNHEY and CDR2 is SVGAGI. CDR3 sequence: CASSHEAPGELFF. In nucleotides, the CDR3 is TGTGCCAGCAGCCACGAGGCCCCCGGGGAGCTGTTTTTT.

This chain links TRBV7-2 with TRBJ2-6, with a possible D match to TRBD2 (5 bases). V dropped 2 bases and J dropped 0 bases, with 8 bases sitting between them. Germline CDR1 is SGHTA and CDR2 is FQGNSA. This CDR3 is built from 16 residues. The CDR3 nucleotides read TGTGCCAGCAGCTTACAGACTACCTCTGGGGCCAACGTCCTGACTTTC. Translation gives CASSLQTTSGANVLTF.

The rearrangement uses TRBV4-1 and TRBJ1-4; the D gene is possibly TRBD1 (5 bases). CDR3 length: 16 amino acids. V was pared by 4 bases and J by 0 bases, with 12 bases between. In germline, CDR1 is MGHRA, CDR2 YSYEKL. The CDR3 DNA reads TGCGCCAGCAGCCTCGCGGGACTTGCAACTAATGAAAAACTGTTTTTT. Encoded protein: CASSLAGLATNEKLFF.

In DNA form, the CDR3 reads TGTGCCAGTAGTGGAGACAGGGGGGGGGACAATGAGCAGTTCTTC. Protein sequence: CASSGDRGGDNEQFF. The rearrangement links TRBV19 to TRBJ2-1; 9 bases align to TRBD1. The CDR3 length is 15 residues. The J segment lost 5 bases and the V segment lost 5 bases, leaving 7 bases of the junction unmatched. Germline V CDR1 and CDR2: LNHDA, SQIVND (reference sequence).

The chain links TRBV19 to TRBJ1-6; D may be TRBD1 (6 bases). CDR1 and CDR2 (germline): LNHDA, SQIVND (reference sequence). The CDR3 runs to 17 residues. Deletions cut 7 bases from V and 5 bases from J, with 21 bases between. This chain's CDR3 is CASIGNRGGRNNSPLHF. Written as DNA, the CDR3 is TGTGCCAGTATCGGAAATCGGGGGGGGCGTAATAATTCACCCCTCCACTTT. Together with reference TRBV19 and TRBJ1-6, the CDR3 gives the full variable domain: DGGITQSPKYLFRKEGQNVTLSCEQNLNHDAMYWYRQDPGQGLRLIYYSQIVNDFQKGDIAEGYSVSREKKESFPLTVTSAQKNPTAFYLCASIGNRGGRNNSPLHFGNGTRLTVT.

The CDR3 protein is CASSRRGGGRETQYF. CDR3 nucleotide sequence: TGTGCCAGCAGTAGGCGGGGGGGCGGGAGAGAGACCCAGTACTTC. This rearrangement joins TRBV2 to TRBJ2-5; 9 bases fit TRBD2. The CDR3 loop spans 15 amino acids. After removal of 5 bases from V and 4 bases from J, the junction contained 8 bases not matched to a gene. The germline V gene has CDR1 SNHLY and CDR2 FYNNEI.

The CDR3: CASSPGQGLQETQYF. For the CDR3, the DNA is TGTGCCAGCAGCCCGGGACAGGGGTTGCAAGAGACCCAGTACTTC. V usage is TRBV28 and J usage is TRBJ2-5; TRBD1 matches 10 bases. The germline V gene has CDR1 MDHEN and CDR2 SYDVKM. The CDR3 loop spans 15 amino acids. With 6 bases clipped from V and 2 bases from J, the junction kept 6 bases outside the gene matches.